This TCR beta chain emerged from a study of CD8+ T cells in alopecia areata. Reverse transcribed after extraction, RNA yielded cDNA as the sequencing template. Clones were sequenced by immunoSEQ multiplex PCR, and TCRdb holds only the in-frame ones, with some missing. This table holds around 140,000 clones, 50% to 65% found once. To note about this clone: The antigen remains undetermined.

Whole-study results and caveats: Scalp clonality, along with expanded CD8+ clones among the top 100, was significantly decreased by tofacitinib.

Indicated treatment: oral pan-JAK inhibitor, 5-10 mg twice daily. The CDR3 totals 11 residues. Trimming pared 2 bases from V and 10 bases from J, leaving 11 bases between. Germline CDR1 GTSNPN, CDR2 SVGIG (reference sequence). This receptor was taken from a human donor with alopecia areata. Sequences were derived from CD8+ T cells sorted from blood, sampled at week 4, from a patient treated with tofacitinib. The V call is TRBV30, the J call TRBJ1-1; no definite D call. This CDR3 is CAWSWRLGAFF. CDR3 DNA: TGTGCCTGGAGTTGGAGGTTGGGAGCTTTCTTT.